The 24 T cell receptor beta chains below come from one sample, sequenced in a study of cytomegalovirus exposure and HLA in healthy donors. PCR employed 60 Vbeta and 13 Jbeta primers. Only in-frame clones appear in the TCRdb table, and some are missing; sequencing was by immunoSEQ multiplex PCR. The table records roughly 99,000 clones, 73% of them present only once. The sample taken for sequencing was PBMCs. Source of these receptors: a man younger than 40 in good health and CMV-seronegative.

The CDR3 nucleotides read TGTGCCAGCTCACCAGAGCGAGGACTAGCGGGAGATGAGCAGTTCTTC. This translates into CASSPERGLAGDEQFF. The J gene is TRBJ2-1, the V gene TRBV18; 13 bases line up with TRBD2. The V and J ends lost 2 bases and 8 bases, in that order; junction bases with no gene match: 6. Germline lookup yields CDR1 KGHSH and CDR2 LQKENI. The CDR3 contains 16 residues.

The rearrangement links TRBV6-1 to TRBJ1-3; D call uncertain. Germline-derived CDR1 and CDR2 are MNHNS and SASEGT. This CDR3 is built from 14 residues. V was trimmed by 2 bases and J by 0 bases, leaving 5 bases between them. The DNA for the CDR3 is TGTGCCAGCAGTGAACGAGGCTCTGGAAACACCATATATTTT. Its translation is CASSERGSGNTIYF.

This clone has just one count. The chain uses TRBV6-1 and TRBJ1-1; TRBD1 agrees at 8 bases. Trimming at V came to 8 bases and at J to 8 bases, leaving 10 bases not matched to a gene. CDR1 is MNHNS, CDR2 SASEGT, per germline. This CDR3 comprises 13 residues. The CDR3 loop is CASQILQGGEAFF. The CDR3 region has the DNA TGTGCCAGCCAGATTTTACAGGGGGGAGAAGCTTTCTTT.

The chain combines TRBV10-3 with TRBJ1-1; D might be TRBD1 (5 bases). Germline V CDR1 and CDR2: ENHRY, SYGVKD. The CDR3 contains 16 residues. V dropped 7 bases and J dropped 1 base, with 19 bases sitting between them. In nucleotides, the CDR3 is TGTGCCATCACTTCCTCTCAGGGTGCGGCGAACACTGAAGCTTTCTTT. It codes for CAITSSQGAANTEAFF.

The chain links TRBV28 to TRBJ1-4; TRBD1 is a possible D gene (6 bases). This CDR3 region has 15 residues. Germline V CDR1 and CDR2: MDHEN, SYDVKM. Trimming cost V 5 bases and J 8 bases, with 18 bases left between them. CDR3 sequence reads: CASSPPQGGQEKLFF. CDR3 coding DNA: TGTGCCAGCAGTCCGCCACAGGGTGGACAAGAAAAACTGTTTTTT.

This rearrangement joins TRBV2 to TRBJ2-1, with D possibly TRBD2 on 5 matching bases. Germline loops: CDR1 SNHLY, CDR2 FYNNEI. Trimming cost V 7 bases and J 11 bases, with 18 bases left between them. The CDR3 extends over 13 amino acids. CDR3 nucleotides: TGTGCCAGCACCGAGGGTCTAGCACCCCAGCAGTTCTTC. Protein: CASTEGLAPQQFF.

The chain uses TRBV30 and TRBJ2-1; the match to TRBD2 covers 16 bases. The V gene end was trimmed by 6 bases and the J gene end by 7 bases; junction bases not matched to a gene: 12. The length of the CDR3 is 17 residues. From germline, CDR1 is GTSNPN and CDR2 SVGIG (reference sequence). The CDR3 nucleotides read TGTGCCTGTCCGGGACTAGCGGGGGGGCCGCGGAAAAATGAGCAGTTCTTC. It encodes CACPGLAGGPRKNEQFF.

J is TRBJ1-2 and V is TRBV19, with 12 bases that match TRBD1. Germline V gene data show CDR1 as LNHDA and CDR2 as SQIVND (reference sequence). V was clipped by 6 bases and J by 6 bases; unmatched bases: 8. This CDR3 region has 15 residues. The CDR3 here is CASSGGQGAKNGYTF. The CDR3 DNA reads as TGTGCCAGTAGCGGGGGACAGGGGGCGAAGAATGGCTACACCTTC.

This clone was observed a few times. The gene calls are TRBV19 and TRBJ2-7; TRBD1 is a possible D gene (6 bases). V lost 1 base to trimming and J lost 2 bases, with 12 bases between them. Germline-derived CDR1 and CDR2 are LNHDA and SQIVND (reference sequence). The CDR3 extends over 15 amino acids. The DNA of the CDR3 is TGTGCCAGTAGTATAGCGACAGGTGGGCCCTACGAGCAGTACTTC. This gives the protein CASSIATGGPYEQYF.

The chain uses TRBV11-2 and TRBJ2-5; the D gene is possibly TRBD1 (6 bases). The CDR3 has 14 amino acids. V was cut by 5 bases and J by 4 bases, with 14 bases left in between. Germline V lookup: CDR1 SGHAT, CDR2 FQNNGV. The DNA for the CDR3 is TGTGCCAGCAGCCACAGGGCCGACCGAGAGACCCAGTACTTC. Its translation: CASSHRADRETQYF.

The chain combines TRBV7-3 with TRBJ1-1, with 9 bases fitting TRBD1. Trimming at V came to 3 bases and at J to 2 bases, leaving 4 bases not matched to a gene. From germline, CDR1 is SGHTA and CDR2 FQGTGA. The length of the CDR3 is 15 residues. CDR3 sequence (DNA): TGTGCCAGCAGCTTTACAGGGGGCGCAAACACTGAAGCTTTCTTT. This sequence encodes CASSFTGGANTEAFF.

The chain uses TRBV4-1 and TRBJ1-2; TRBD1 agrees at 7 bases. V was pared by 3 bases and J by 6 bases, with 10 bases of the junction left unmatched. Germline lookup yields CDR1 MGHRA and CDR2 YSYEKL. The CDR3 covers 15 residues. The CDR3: CASSQGTDRANGYTF. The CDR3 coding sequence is TGCGCCAGCAGCCAGGGGACAGACAGGGCTAATGGCTACACCTTC.

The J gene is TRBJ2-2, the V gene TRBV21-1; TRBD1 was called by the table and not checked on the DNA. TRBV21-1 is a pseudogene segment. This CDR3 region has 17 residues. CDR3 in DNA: TGTGCCAGCTCAACGGGGACAGGGGGATTTGGGATCGGGGAGCTGTTTTTT. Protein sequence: CASSTGTGGFGIGELFF.

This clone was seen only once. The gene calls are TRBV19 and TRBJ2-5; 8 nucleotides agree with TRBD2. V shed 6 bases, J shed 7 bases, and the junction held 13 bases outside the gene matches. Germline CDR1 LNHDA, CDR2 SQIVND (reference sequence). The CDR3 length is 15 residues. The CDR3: CASRTGTSGVGTQYF. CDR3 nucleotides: TGTGCCAGTAGGACCGGGACTAGTGGTGTGGGGACCCAGTACTTC. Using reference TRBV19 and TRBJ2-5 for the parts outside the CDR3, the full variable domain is DGGITQSPKYLFRKEGQNVTLSCEQNLNHDAMYWYRQDPGQGLRLIYYSQIVNDFQKGDIAEGYSVSREKKESFPLTVTSAQKNPTAFYLCASRTGTSGVGTQYFGPGTRLLVL.

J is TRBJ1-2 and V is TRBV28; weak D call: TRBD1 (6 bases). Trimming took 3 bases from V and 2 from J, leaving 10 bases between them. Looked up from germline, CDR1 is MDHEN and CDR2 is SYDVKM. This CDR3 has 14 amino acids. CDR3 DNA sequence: TGTGCCAGCAGTTTCTCAGGGGCCAACTATGGCTACACCTTC. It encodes CASSFSGANYGYTF.

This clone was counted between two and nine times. The CDR3 here is CASSSGLGNNEQFF. CDR3 nucleotide sequence: TGTGCCAGCAGCTCCGGACTGGGAAACAATGAGCAGTTCTTC. The V gene is TRBV7-2, the J gene TRBJ2-1, with TRBD2 as a possible D gene (5 bases). Trimming took 4 bases from V and 5 from J, leaving 12 bases between them. CDR1 SGHTA and CDR2 FQGNSA come from the germline V gene. The CDR3 loop spans 14 amino acids.

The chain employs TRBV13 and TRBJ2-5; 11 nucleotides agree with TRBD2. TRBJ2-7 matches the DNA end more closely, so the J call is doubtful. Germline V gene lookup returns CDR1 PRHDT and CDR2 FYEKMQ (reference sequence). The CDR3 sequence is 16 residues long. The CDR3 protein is CASSDRRTSGLNEQYF. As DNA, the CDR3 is TGTGCCAGCAGCGACCGGAGGACTAGCGGGTTGAACGAGCAGTACTTC.

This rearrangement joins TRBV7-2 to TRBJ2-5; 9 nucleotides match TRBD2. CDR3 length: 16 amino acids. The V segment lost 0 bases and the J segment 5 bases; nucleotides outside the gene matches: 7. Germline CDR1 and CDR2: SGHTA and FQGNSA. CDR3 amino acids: CASSLALAGGFETQYF. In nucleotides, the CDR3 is TGTGCCAGCAGCTTAGCCCTGGCGGGAGGGTTCGAGACCCAGTACTTC.

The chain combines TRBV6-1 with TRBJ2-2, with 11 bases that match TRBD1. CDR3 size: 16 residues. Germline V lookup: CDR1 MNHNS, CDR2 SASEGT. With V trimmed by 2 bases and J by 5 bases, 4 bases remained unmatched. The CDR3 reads CASSERGQGATGELFF. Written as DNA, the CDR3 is TGTGCCAGCAGTGAACGTGGACAGGGGGCGACCGGGGAGCTGTTTTTT.

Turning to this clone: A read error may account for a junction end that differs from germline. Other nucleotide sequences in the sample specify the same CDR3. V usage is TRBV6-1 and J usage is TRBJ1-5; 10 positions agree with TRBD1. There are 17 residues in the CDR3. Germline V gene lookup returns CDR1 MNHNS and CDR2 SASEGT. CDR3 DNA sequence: TGTGCCAGTAGTGAAGGACAGGGGGGGATTAGCAATCAGCCCCAGCATTTT. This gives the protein CASSEGQGGISNQPQHF.

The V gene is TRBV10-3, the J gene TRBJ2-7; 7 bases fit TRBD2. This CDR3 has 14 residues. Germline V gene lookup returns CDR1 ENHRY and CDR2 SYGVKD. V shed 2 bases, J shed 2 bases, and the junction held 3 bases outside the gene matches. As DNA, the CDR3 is TGTGCCATCAGTGAGGGGGCGGGAGCCTACGAGCAGTACTTC. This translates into CAISEGAGAYEQYF.

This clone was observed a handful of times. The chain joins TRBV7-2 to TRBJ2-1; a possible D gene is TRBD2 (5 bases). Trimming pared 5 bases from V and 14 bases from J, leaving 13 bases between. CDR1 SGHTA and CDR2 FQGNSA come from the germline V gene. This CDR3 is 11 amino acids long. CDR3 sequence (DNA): TGTGCCAGCAGCCGGACTGAGCTAGAGTTCTTC. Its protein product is CASSRTELEFF.

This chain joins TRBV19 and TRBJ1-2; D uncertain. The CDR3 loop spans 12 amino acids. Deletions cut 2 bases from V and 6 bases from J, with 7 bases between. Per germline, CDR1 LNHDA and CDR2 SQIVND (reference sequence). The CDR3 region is CASSIRQDGYTF. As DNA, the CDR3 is TGTGCCAGTAGTATACGTCAGGATGGCTACACCTTC.

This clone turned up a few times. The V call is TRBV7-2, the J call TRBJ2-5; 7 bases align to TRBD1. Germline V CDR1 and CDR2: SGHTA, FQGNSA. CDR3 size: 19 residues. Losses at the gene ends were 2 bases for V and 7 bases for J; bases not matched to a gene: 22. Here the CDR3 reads CASSLPITGQRRGGPTQYF. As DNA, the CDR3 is TGTGCCAGCAGCTTACCTATCACGGGACAACGAAGAGGGGGCCCGACCCAGTACTTC.